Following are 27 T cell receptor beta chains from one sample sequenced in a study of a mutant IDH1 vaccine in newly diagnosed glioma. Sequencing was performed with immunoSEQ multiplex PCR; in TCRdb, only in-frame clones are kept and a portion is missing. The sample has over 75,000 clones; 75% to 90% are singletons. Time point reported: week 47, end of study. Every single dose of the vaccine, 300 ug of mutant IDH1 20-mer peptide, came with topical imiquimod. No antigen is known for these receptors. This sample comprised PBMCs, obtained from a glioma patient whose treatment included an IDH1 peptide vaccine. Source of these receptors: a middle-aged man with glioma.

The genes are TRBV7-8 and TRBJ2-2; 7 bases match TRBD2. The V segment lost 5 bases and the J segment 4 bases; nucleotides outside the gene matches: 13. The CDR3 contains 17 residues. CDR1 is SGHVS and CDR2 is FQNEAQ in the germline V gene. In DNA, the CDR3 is TGTGCCAGCAGCCCCGCGCAGGCAGCGGGACGCACCGGGGAGCTGTTTTTT. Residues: CASSPAQAAGRTGELFF.

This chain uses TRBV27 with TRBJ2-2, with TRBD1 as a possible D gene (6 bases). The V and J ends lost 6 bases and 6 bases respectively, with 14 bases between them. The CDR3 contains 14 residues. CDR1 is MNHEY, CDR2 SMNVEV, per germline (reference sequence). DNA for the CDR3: TGTGCCAGCAGCCTTATTCAGGGGTCCGGGGAGCTGTTTTTT. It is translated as CASSLIQGSGELFF.

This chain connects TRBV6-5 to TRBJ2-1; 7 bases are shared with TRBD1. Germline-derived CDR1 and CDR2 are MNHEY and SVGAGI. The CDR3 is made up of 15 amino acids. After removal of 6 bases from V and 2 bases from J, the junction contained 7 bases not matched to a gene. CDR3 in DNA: TGTGCCAGCAGAATCTACAGGGGAACCTACAATGAGCAGTTCTTC. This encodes CASRIYRGTYNEQFF.

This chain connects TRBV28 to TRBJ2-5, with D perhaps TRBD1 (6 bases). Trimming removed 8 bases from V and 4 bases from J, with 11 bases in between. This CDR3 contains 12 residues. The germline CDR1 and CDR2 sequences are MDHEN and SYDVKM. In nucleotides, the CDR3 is TGTGCCAGCCAGACAGGTCCAGAGACCCAGTACTTC. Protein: CASQTGPETQYF.

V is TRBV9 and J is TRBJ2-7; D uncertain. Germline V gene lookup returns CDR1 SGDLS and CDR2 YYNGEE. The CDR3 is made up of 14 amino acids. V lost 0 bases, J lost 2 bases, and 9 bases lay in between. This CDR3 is CASSVDPHTYEQYF. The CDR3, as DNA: TGTGCCAGCAGCGTAGATCCGCATACCTACGAGCAGTACTTC. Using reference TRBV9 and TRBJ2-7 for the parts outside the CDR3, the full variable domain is DSGVTQTPKHLITATGQRVTLRCSPRSGDLSVYWYQQSLDQGLQFLIQYYNGEERAKGNILERFSAQQFPDLHSELNLSSLELGDSALYFCASSVDPHTYEQYFGPGTRLTVT.

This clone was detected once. This CDR3 is CSVGLGRGSPGELFF. In DNA, the CDR3 is TGCAGCGTTGGACTTGGGAGGGGGTCACCCGGGGAGCTGTTTTTT. The V call is TRBV29-1, the J call TRBJ2-2; tentatively, D is TRBD2 (7 bases). The CDR3 runs 15 residues. With 4 bases removed from V and 6 bases from J, the gap between germline ends came to 18 bases. Germline V CDR1 and CDR2: SQVTM, ANQGSEA.

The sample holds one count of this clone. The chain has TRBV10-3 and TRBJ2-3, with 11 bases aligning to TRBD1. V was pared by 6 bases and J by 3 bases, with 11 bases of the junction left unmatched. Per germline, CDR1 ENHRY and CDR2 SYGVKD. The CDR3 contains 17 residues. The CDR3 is CAISQNKGQGVTDTQYF. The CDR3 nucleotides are TGTGCCATCAGCCAAAACAAGGGACAGGGGGTGACAGATACGCAGTATTTT.

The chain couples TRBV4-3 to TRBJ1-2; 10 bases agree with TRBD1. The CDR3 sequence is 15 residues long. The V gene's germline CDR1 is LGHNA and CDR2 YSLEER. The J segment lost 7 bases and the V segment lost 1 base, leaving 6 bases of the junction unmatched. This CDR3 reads CASSQGTGGLSGYTF. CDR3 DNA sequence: TGCGCCAGCAGCCAAGGGACAGGGGGTTTGAGTGGCTACACCTTC.

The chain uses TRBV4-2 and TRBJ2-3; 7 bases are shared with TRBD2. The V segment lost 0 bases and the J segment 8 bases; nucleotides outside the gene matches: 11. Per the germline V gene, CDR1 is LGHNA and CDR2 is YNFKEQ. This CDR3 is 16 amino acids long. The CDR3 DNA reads TGTGCCAGCAGCCAAGATGCTACTAGCGTGTTTGGTACGCAGTATTTT. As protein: CASSQDATSVFGTQYF.

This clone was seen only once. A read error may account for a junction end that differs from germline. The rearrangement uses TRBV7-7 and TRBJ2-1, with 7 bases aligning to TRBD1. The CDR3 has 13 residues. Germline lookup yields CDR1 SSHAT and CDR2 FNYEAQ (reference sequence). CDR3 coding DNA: TGTGCTAGCAGCTCAAGACAGGGATCGCCTCGGTTCTTC. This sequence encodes CASSSRQGSPRFF. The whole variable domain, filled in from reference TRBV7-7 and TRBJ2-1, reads GAGVSQSPRYKVTKRGQDVTLRCDPISSHATLYWYQQALGQGPEFLTYFNYEAQPDKSGLPSDRFSAERPEGSISTLTIQRTEQRDSAMYRCASSSRQGSPRFFGPGTRLTVL.

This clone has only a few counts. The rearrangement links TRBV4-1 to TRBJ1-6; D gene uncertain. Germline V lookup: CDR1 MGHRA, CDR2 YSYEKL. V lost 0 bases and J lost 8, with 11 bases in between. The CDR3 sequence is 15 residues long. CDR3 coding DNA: TGCGCCAGCAGCCAAGAAGGGCAGAGAGATTCACCCCTCCACTTT. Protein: CASSQEGQRDSPLHF.

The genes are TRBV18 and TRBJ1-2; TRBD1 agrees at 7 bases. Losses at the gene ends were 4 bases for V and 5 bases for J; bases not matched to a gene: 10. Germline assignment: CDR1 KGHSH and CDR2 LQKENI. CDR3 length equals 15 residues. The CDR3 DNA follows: TGTGCCAGCTCACTCAAAACAGGGGCGGAGTATGGCTACACCTTC. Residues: CASSLKTGAEYGYTF.

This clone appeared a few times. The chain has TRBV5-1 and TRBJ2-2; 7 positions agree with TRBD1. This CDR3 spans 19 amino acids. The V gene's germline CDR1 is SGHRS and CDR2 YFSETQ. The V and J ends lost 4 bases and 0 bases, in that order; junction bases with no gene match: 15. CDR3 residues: CASSPARLTGQTNTGELFF. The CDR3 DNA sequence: TGCGCCAGCAGCCCCGCCCGTCTAACGGGACAGACGAACACCGGGGAGCTGTTTTTT.

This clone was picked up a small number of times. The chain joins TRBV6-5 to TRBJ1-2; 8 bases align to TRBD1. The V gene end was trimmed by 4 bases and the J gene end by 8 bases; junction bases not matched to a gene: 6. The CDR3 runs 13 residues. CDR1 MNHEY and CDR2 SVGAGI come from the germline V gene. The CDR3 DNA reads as TGTGCCAGCAGTTGGTCAGGGGGCGGGGGCTACACCTTC. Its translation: CASSWSGGGGYTF.

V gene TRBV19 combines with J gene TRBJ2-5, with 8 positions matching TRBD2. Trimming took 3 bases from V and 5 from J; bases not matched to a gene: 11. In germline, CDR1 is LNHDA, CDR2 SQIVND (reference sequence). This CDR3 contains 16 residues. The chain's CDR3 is CASSISTPGGGETQYF. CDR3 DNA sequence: TGTGCCAGTAGTATTTCCACGCCGGGGGGGGGCGAGACCCAGTACTTC.

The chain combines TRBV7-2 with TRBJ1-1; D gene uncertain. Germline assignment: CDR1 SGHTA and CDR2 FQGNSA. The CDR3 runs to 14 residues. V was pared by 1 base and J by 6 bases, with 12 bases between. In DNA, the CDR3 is TGTGCCAGCAGCTTAGTGACTCGGCGCTCTGAAGCTTTCTTT. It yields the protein CASSLVTRRSEAFF.

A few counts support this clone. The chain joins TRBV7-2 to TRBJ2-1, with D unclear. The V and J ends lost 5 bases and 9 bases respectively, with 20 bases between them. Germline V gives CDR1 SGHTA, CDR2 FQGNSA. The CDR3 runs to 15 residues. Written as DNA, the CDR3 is TGTGCCAGCAGCGCCCCTTTGGGAATACAAGGTGAGCAGTTCTTC. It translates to CASSAPLGIQGEQFF.

Here the CDR3 DNA reads TGCGCCAGCAGCTCTCTTAGCGGGTCCCTCGCCGGGGAGCTGTTTTTT. It codes for CASSSLSGSLAGELFF. V usage is TRBV5-1 and J usage is TRBJ2-2; the match to TRBD2 covers 7 bases. Germline trimming cut 3 bases from V and 6 bases from J; bases unmatched to any gene: 11. The CDR3 contains 16 residues. CDR1 and CDR2 from the germline V gene are SGHRS and YFSETQ.

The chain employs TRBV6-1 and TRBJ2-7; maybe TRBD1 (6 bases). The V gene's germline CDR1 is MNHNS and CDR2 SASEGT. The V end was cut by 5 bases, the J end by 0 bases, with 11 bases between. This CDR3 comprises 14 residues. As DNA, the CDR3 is TGTGCCAGCAGTTCTTACAGGGACTCCTACGAGCAGTACTTC. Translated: CASSSYRDSYEQYF.

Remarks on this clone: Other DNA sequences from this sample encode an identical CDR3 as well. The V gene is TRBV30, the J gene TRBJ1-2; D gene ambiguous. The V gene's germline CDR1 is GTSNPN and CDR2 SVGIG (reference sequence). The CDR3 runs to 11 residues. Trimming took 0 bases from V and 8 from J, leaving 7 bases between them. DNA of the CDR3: TGTGCCTGGAGTGTCCCGGGCGGCTACACCTTC. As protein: CAWSVPGGYTF.

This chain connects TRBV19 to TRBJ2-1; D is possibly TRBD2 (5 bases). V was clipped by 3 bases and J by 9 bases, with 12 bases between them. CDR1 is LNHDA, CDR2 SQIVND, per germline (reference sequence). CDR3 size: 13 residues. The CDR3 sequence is CASSILRGSEQFF. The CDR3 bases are TGTGCCAGTAGTATCCTTCGGGGTAGTGAGCAGTTCTTC.

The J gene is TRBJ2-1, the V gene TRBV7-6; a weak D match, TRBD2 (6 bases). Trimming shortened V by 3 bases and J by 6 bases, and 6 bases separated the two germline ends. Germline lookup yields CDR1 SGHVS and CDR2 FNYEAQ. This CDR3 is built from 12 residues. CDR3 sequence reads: CASSLTSNEQFF. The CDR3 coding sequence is TGTGCCAGCAGCTTGACTAGCAATGAGCAGTTCTTC. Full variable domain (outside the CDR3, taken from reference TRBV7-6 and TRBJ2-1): GAGVSQSPRYKVTKRGQDVALRCDPISGHVSLYWYRQALGQGPEFLTYFNYEAQQDKSGLPNDRFSAERPEGSISTLTIQRTEQRDSAMYRCASSLTSNEQFFGPGTRLTVL.

In nucleotides, the CDR3 is TGTGCCATCAGTGAGTGGGAAAGGAGACTAGCGAATAACAATGAGCAGTTCTTC. Its protein product is CAISEWERRLANNNEQFF. This chain links TRBV10-3 with TRBJ2-1; 8 nucleotides agree with TRBD2. The V and J ends lost 1 base and 5 bases, in that order; junction bases with no gene match: 13. CDR3 length equals 18 residues. CDR1 is ENHRY, CDR2 SYGVKD, per germline.

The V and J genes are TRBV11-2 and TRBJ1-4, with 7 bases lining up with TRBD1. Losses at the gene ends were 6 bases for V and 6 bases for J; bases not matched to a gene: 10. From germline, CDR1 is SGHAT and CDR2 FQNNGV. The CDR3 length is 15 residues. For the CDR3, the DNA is TGTGCCAGCAGGCGTACCGGGACAGTCTATGAAAAACTGTTTTTT. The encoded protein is CASRRTGTVYEKLFF.

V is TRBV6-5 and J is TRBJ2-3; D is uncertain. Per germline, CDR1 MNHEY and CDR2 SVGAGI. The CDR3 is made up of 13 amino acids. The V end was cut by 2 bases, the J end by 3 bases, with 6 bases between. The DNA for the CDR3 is TGTGCCAGCAGTTACGACGAGACAGATACGCAGTATTTT. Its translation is CASSYDETDTQYF.

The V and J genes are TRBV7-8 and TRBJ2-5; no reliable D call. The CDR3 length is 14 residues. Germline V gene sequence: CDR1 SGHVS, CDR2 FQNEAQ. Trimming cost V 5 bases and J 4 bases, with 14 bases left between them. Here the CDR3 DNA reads TGTGCCAGCAGCCAGGTCCCCTCCGGAGAGACCCAGTACTTC. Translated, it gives CASSQVPSGETQYF.

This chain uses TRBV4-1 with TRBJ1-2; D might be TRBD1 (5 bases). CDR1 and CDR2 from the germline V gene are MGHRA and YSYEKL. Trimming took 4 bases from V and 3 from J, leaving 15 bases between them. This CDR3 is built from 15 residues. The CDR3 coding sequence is TGCGCCAGCAGCCTCGGGGGGGGAGGCCACTATGGCTACACCTTC. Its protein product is CASSLGGGGHYGYTF.